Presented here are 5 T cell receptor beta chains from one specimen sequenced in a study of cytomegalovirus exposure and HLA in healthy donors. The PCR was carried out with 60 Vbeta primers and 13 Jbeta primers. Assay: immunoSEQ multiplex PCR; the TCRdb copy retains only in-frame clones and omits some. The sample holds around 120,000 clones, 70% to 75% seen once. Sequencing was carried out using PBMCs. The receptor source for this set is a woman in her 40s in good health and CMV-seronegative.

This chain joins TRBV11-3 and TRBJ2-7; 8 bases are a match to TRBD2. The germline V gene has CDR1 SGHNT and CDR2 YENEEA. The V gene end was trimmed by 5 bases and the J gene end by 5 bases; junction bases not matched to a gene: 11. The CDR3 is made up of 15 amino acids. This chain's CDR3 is CASSRGGRPSDEQYF. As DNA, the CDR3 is TGTGCCAGCAGCCGGGGGGGAAGGCCCTCGGACGAGCAGTACTTC.

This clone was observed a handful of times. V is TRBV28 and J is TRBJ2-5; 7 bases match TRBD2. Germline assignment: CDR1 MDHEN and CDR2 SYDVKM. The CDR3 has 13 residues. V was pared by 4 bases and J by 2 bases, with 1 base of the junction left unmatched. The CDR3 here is CASSSGLQETQYF. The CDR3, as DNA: TGTGCCAGCAGTTCGGGACTACAAGAGACCCAGTACTTC. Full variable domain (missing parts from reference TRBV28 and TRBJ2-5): DVKVTQSSRYLVKRTGEKVFLECVQDMDHENMFWYRQDPGLGLRLIYFSYDVKMKEKGDIPEGYSVSREKKERFSLILESASTNQTSMYLCASSSGLQETQYFGPGTRLLVL.

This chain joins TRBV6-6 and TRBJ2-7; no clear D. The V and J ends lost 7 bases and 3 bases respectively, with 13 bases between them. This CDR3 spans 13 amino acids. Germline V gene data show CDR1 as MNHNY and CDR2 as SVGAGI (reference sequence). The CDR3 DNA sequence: TGTGCCAGCACCGAGCAGGCCCACTACGAGCAGTACTTC. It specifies CASTEQAHYEQYF.

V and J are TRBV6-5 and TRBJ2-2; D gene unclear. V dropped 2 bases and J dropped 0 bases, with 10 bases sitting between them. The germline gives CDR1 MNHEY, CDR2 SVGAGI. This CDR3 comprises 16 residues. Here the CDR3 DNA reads TGTGCCAGCAGTTACGTGTCCTCAGCGAACACCGGGGAGCTGTTTTTT. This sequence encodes CASSYVSSANTGELFF.

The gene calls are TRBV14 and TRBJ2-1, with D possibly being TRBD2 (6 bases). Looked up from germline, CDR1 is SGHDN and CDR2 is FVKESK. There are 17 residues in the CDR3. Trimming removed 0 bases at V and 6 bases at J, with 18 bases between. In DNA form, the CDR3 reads TGTGCCAGCAGCCAAGATCTGCCCGGGAGTGCCATCAATGAGCAGTTCTTC. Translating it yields CASSQDLPGSAINEQFF.